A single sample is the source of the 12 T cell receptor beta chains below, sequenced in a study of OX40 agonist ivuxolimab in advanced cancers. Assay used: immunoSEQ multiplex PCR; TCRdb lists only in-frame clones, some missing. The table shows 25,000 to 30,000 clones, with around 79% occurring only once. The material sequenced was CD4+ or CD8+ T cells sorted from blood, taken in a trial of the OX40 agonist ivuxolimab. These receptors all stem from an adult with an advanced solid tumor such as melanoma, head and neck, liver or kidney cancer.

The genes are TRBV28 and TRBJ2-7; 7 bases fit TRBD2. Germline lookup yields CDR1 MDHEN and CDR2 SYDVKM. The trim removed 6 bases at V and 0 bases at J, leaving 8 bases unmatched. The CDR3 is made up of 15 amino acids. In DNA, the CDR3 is TGTGCCAGCAGCCTAATAGCGGGCGACTCCTACGAGCAGTACTTC. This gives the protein CASSLIAGDSYEQYF.

Here the CDR3 reads CASSRSPGQDHPEQYF. CDR3 sequence (DNA): TGTGCCAGCAGTCGATCTCCGGGACAGGATCACCCCGAGCAGTACTTC. This rearrangement joins TRBV28 to TRBJ2-7; 8 bases are a match to TRBD1. The germline V gene encodes CDR1 MDHEN and CDR2 SYDVKM. J gave up 6 bases and V 5 bases, and 15 bases lay outside the gene matches. This CDR3 region has 16 residues. Looking up the rest from reference TRBV28 and TRBJ2-7 gives the full variable domain: DVKVTQSSRYLVKRTGEKVFLECVQDMDHENMFWYRQDPGLGLRLIYFSYDVKMKEKGDIPEGYSVSREKKERFSLILESASTNQTSMYLCASSRSPGQDHPEQYFGPGTRLTVT.

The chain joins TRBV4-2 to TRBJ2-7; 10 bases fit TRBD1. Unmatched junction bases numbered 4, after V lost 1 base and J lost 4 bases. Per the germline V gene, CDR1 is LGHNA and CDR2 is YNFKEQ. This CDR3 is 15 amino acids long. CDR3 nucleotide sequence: TGTGCCAGCAGCCAAGTGGGACAGGGGAGATACGAGCAGTACTTC. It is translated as CASSQVGQGRYEQYF.

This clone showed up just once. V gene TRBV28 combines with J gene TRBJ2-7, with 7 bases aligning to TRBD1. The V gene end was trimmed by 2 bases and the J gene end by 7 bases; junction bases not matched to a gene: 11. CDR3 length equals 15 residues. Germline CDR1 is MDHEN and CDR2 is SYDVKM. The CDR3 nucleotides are TGTGCCAGCAGTTTAAAATACCGGGACAGCGATGAGCAGTACTTC. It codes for CASSLKYRDSDEQYF.

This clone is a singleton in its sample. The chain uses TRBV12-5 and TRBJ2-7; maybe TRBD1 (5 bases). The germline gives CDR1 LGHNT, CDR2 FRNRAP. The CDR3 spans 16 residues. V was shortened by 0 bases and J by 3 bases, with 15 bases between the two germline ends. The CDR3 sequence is CASGLVVGAEIYEQYF. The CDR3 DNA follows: TGTGCTAGTGGTTTGGTAGTAGGGGCCGAAATCTACGAGCAGTACTTC. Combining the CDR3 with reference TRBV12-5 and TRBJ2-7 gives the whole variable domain DARVTQTPRHKVTEMGQEVTMRCQPILGHNTVFWYRQTMMQGLELLAYFRNRAPLDDSGMPKDRFSAEMPDATLATLKIQPSEPRDSAVYFCASGLVVGAEIYEQYFGPGTRLTVT.

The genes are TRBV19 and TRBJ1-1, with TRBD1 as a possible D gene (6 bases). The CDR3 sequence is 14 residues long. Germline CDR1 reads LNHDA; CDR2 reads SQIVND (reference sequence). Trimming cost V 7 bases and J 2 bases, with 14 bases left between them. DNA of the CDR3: TGTGCCAGTACCCTTGGAGGGGGAAACACTGAAGCTTTCTTT. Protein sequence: CASTLGGGNTEAFF.

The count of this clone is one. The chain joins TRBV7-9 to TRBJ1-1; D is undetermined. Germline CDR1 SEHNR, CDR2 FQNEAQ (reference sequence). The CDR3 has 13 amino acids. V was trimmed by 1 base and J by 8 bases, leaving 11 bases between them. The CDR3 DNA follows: TGTGCCAGCAGCTTAGTCCCTGCCGGAGAAGCTTTCTTT. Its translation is CASSLVPAGEAFF.

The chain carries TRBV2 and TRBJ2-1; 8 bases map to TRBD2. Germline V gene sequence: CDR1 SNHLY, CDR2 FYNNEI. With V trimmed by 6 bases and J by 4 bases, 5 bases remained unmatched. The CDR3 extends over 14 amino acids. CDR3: CASRGTSGYNEQFF. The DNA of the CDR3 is TGTGCCAGCAGGGGCACTAGCGGTTACAATGAGCAGTTCTTC. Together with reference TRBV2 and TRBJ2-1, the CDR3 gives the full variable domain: EPEVTQTPSHQVTQMGQEVILRCVPISNHLYFYWYRQILGQKVEFLVSFYNNEISEKSEIFDDQFSVERPDGSNFTLKIRSTKLEDSAMYFCASRGTSGYNEQFFGPGTRLTVL.

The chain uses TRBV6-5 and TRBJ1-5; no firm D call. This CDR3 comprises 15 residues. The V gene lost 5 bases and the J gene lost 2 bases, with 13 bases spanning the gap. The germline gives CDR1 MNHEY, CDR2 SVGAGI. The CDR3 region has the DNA TGTGCCAGCAGTCTTGACCTTTCTGGCAATCAGCCCCAGCATTTT. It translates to CASSLDLSGNQPQHF.

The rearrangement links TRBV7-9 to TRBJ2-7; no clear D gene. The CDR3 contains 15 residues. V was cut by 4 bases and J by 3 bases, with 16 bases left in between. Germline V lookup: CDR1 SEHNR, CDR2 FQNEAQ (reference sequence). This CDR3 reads CASSSGMYTNYEQYF. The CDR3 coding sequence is TGTGCCAGCAGCTCTGGTATGTACACCAACTACGAGCAGTACTTC.

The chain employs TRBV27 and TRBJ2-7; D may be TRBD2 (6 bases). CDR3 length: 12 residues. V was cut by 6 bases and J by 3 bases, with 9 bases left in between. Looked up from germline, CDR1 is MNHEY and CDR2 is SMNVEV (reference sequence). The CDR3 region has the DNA TGTGCCAGCAGCGGAGGGGACTACGAGCAGTACTTC. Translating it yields CASSGGDYEQYF.

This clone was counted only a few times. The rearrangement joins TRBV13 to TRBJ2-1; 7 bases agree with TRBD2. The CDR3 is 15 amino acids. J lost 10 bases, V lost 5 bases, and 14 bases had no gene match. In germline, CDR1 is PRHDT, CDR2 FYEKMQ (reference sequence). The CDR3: CASSAKTSAFHEQFF. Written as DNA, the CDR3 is TGTGCCAGCAGCGCCAAAACTAGCGCCTTCCACGAGCAGTTCTTC.